Many counts were recorded for the clone carrying this T cell receptor (beta chain). Antigen specificity is unknown. The CDR3 is made up of 16 amino acids. Germline V gene sequence: CDR1 MNHEY, CDR2 SVGEGT. J gave up 4 bases and V 4 bases, and 12 bases lay outside the gene matches. Described time point: persistent/refractory GD, antithyroid drugs over 5 years with positive TRAb. The TCR library was made from RNA that had been extracted from PBMCs in TRIzol. The patients were enrolled through endocrinology in Xi'an, China. The data derive from a study of regulatory T cells in long-lasting Graves disease. Whole-study context: Treatment with antithyroid drugs for over 5 years, together with positive TSH receptor antibodies, meant persistent Graves' disease. Study-wide results and caveats: TRBV28, TRBJ1-2 and TRBJ2-5 emerged as the favored segments in persistent disease. Patients with persistent Graves' had lower TCR diversity than newly diagnosed patients.

Researchers made TCR beta libraries by using iRepertoire HTBI primers and running Arm-PCR on CDR3 regions. TCRdb fed the multiplex PCR reads into MiXCR, producing one record per CDR3 protein. The table records roughly 500,000 distinct CDR3 sequences, about a fifth of them present only once. The sequence came from a female donor with Graves disease. Sequenced here: peripheral blood mononuclear cells (PBMCs), sampled when the disease was refractory, from a patient treated with antithyroid drugs. V is TRBV6-2 or TRBV6-3 and J is TRBJ1-1; 7 nucleotides line up with TRBD1. The CDR3 region has the DNA TGTGCCAGCAGTTCTACTCTCCAGGGGGAGAGCACTGAAGCTTTCTTT. This gives the protein CASSSTLQGESTEAFF.